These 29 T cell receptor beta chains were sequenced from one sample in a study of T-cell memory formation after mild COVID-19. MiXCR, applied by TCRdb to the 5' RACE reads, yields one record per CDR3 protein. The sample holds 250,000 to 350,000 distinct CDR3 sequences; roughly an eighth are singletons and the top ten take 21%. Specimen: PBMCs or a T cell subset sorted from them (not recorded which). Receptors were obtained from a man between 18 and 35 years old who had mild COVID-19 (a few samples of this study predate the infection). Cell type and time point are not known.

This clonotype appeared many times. The CDR3 reads CASSSGLNNEQFF. The CDR3 DNA sequence: TGTGCCAGCAGCTCGGGACTAAACAATGAGCAGTTCTTC. This chain links TRBV7-2 with TRBJ2-1; 7 bases line up with TRBD2. This CDR3 is 13 amino acids long. J gave up 5 bases and V 4 bases, and 2 bases lay outside the gene matches. Germline V gene sequence: CDR1 SGHTA, CDR2 FQGNSA.

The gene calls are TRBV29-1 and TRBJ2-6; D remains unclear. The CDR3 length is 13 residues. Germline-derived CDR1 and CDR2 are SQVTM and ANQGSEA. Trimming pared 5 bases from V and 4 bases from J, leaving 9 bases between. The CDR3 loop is CSVLPGGANVLTF. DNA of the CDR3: TGCAGCGTTCTGCCAGGAGGGGCCAACGTCCTGACTTTC. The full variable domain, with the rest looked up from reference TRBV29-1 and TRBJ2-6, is SAVISQKPSRDICQRGTSLTIQCQVDSQVTMMFWYRQQPGQSLTLIATANQGSEATYESGFVIDKFPISRPNLTFSTLTVSNMSPEDSSIYLCSVLPGGANVLTFGAGSRLTVL.

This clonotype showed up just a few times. CDR3 protein: CASSFSTGERSPLHF. The CDR3 DNA is TGCGCCAGCAGCTTCTCGACAGGGGAACGATCACCCCTCCACTTT. The genes are TRBV5-1 and TRBJ1-6; TRBD1 agrees at 8 bases. Trimming removed 2 bases from V and 10 bases from J; junction bases left unmatched: 8. Germline loops: CDR1 SGHRS, CDR2 YFSETQ. The CDR3 extends over 15 amino acids. The full variable domain, in which reference TRBV5-1 and TRBJ1-6 provide the parts outside the CDR3, is KAGVTQTPRYLIKTRGQQVTLSCSPISGHRSVSWYQQTPGQGLQFLFEYFSETQRNKGNFPGRFSGRQFSNSRSEMNVSTLELGDSALYLCASSFSTGERSPLHFGNGTRLTVT.

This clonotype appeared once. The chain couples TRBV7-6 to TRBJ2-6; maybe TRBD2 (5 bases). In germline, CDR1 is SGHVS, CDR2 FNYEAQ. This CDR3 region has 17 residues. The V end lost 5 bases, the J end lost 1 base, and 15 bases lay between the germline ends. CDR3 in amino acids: CASSPGRRESGANVLTF. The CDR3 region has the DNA TGTGCCAGCAGCCCCGGACGTCGGGAATCTGGGGCCAACGTCCTGACTTTC.

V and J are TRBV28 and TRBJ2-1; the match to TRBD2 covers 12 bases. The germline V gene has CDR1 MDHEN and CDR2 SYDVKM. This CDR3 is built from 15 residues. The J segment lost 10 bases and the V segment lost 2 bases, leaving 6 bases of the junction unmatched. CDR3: CASSLMTSGGLEQFF. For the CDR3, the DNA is TGTGCCAGCAGTTTAATGACTAGCGGGGGCTTGGAGCAGTTCTTC.

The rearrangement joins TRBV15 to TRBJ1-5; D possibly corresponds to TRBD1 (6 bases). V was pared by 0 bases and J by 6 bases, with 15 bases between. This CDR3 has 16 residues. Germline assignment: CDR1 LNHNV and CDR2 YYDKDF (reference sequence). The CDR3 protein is CATSRDGQGSGQPQHF. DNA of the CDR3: TGTGCCACCAGCAGAGATGGGCAGGGGTCTGGTCAGCCCCAGCATTTT.

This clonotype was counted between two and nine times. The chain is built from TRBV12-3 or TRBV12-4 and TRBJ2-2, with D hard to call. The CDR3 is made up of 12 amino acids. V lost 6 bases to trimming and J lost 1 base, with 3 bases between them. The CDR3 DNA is TGTGCCAGCAGGTGGAACACCGGGGAGCTGTTTTTT. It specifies CASRWNTGELFF.

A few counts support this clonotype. This CDR3 reads CASRIWGGDQPQHF. In DNA, the CDR3 is TGTGCCAGCAGGATTTGGGGGGGCGATCAGCCCCAGCATTTT. The chain carries TRBV5-6 and TRBJ1-5; TRBD1 is a possible D gene (6 bases). Germline loops: CDR1 SGHDT, CDR2 YYEEEE. The CDR3 runs 14 residues. The ends were cut back, 5 bases at V and 5 bases at J, with 14 bases in the middle. Looking up the rest from reference TRBV5-6 and TRBJ1-5 gives the full variable domain: DAGVTQSPTHLIKTRGQQVTLRCSPKSGHDTVSWYQQALGQGPQFIFQYYEEEERQRGNFPDRFSGHQFPNYSSELNVNALLLGDSALYLCASRIWGGDQPQHFGDGTRLSIL.

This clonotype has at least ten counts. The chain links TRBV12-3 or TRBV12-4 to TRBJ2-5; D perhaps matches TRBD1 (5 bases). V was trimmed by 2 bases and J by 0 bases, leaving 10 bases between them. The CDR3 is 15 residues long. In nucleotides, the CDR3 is TGTGCCAGCAGTTTAAGGTCAGGGTACCAAGAGACCCAGTACTTC. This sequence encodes CASSLRSGYQETQYF.

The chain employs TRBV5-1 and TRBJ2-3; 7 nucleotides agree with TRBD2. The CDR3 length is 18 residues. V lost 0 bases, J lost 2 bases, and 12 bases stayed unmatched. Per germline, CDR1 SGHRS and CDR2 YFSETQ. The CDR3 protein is CASSLGPGAGVSTDTQYF. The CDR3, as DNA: TGCGCCAGCAGCTTGGGCCCTGGGGCGGGGGTATCCACAGATACGCAGTATTTT.

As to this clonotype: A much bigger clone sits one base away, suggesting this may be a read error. In nucleotides, the CDR3 is TGTGCCAGCGGACTGGGCAATGAGAAGTTCTTC. It encodes CASGLGNEKFF. The chain combines TRBV6-2 or TRBV6-3 with TRBJ2-1, with D maybe TRBD2 (5 bases). The germline V gene encodes CDR1 MNHEY and CDR2 SVGEGT. This CDR3 region has 11 residues.

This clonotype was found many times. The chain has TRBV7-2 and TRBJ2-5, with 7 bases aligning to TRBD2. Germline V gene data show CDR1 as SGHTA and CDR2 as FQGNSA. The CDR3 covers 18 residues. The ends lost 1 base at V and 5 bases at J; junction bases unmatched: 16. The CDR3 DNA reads TGTGCCAGCAGCTTAGTATTGCGGGGAGGGCTCGTATATGAGACCCAGTACTTC. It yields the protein CASSLVLRGGLVYETQYF.

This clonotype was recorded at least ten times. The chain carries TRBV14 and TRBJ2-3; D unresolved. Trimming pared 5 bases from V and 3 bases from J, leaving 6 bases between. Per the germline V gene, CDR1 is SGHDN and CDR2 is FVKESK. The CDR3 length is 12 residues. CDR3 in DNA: TGTGCCAGCAGCGGAGAGACAGATACGCAGTATTTT. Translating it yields CASSGETDTQYF.

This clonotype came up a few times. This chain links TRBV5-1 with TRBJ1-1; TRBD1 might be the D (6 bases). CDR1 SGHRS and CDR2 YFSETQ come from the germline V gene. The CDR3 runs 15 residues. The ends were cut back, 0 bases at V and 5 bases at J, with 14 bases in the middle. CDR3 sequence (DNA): TGCGCCAGCAGCTTGGCCGGGGGGGCGGTAACTGAAGCTTTCTTT. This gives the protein CASSLAGGAVTEAFF.

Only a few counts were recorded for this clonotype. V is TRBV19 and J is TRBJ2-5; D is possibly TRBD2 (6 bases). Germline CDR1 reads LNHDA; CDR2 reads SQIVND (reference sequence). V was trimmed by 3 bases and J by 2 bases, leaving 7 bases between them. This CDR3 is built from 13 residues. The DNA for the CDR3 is TGTGCCAGTAGTATCCGGGGGCAAGAGACCCAGTACTTC. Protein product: CASSIRGQETQYF. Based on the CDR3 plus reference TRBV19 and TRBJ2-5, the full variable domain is DGGITQSPKYLFRKEGQNVTLSCEQNLNHDAMYWYRQDPGQGLRLIYYSQIVNDFQKGDIAEGYSVSREKKESFPLTVTSAQKNPTAFYLCASSIRGQETQYFGPGTRLLVL.

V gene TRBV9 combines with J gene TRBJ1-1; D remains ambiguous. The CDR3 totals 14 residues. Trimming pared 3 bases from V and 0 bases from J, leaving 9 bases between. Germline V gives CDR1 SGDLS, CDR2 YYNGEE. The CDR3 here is CASSAVTVNTEAFF. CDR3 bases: TGTGCCAGCAGCGCCGTTACAGTGAACACTGAAGCTTTCTTT.

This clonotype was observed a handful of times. The DNA of the CDR3 is TGTGCCAGCAGCCAAGATCCTGCCGGGACAGGGAATCAGCCCCAGCATTTT. As protein: CASSQDPAGTGNQPQHF. The chain links TRBV3-1 to TRBJ1-5, with 9 bases lining up with TRBD1. The junction had 7 bases not matched to a gene; V was cut back by 0 bases and J by 4 bases. Looked up from germline, CDR1 is LGHDT and CDR2 is YNNKEL (reference sequence). The length of the CDR3 is 17 residues.

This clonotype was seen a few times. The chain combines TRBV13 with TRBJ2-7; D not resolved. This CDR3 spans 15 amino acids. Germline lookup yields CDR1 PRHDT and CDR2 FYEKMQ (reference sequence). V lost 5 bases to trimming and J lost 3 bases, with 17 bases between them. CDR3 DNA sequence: TGTGCCAGCAGCCAGGCCCTTCGCGGCGGCTACGAGCAGTACGTC. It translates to CASSQALRGGYEQYV.

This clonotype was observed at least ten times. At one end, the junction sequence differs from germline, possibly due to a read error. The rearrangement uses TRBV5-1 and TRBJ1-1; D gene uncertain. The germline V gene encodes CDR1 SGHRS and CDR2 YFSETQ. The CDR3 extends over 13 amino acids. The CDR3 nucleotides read TGTGCCAGCAGTTTATCCCTTAACACTGAAGCTTTCTTT. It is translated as CASSLSLNTEAFF.

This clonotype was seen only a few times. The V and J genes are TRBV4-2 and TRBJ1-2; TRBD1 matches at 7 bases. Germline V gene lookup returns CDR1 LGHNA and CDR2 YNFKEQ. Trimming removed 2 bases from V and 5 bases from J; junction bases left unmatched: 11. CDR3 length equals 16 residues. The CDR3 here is CASSQLEAGGSYGYTF. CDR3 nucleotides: TGTGCCAGCAGCCAACTCGAGGCAGGGGGATCGTATGGCTACACCTTC.

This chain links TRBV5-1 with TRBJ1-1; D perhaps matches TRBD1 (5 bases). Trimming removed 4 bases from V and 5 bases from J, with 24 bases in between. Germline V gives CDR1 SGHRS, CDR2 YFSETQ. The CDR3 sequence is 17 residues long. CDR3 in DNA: TGCGCCAGCAGCCCGGGGGGGATCGGGACCGGGAGAACTGAAGCTTTCTTT. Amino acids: CASSPGGIGTGRTEAFF. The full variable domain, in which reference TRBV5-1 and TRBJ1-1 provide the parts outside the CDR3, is KAGVTQTPRYLIKTRGQQVTLSCSPISGHRSVSWYQQTPGQGLQFLFEYFSETQRNKGNFPGRFSGRQFSNSRSEMNVSTLELGDSALYLCASSPGGIGTGRTEAFFGQGTRLTVV.

The chain's CDR3 is CASSVTGGNTEAFF. The CDR3 DNA sequence: TGTGCCAGCAGTGTGACAGGGGGGAACACTGAAGCTTTCTTT. The chain combines TRBV6-6 with TRBJ1-1; 9 positions match TRBD1. CDR1 is MNHNY and CDR2 is SVGAGI in the germline V gene (reference sequence). V lost 5 bases, J lost 1 base, and 2 bases stayed unmatched. CDR3 length equals 14 residues.

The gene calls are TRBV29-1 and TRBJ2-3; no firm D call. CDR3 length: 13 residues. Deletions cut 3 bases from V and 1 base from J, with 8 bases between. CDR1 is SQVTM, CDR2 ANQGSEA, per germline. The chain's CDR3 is CSVESSGTDTQYF. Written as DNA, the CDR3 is TGCAGCGTTGAGTCCTCGGGCACAGATACGCAGTATTTT.

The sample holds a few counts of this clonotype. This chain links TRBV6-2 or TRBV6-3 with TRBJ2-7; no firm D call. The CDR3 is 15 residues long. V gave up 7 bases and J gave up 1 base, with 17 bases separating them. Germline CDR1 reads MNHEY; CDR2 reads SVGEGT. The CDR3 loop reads CASTRHEVGSYEQYF. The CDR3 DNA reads TGTGCCAGCACCCGACATGAGGTGGGGTCCTACGAGCAGTACTTC.

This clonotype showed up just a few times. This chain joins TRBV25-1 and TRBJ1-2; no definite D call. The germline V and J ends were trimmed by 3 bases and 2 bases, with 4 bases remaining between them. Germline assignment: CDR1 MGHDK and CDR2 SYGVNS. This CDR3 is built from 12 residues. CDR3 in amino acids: CASSDPNYGYTF. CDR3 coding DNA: TGTGCCAGCAGTGACCCAAACTATGGCTACACCTTC.

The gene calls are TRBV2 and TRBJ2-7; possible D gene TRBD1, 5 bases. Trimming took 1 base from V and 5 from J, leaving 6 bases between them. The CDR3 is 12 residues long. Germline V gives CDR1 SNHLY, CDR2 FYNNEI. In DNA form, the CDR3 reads TGTGCCAGCAGTGAAGTCAGGGACGAGCAGTACTTC. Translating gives CASSEVRDEQYF.

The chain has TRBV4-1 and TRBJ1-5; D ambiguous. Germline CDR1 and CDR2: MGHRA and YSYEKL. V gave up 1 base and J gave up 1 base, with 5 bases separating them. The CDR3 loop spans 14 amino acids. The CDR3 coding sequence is TGCGCCAGCAGCCAAGTACGGAGCAATCAGCCCCAGCATTTT. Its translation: CASSQVRSNQPQHF.

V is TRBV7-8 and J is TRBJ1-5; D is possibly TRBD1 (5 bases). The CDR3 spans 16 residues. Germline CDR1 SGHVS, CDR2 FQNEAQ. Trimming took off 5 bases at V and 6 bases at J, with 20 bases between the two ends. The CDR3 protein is CASSEKRWGKGQPQHF. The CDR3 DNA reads TGTGCCAGCAGCGAAAAAAGGTGGGGGAAAGGTCAGCCCCAGCATTTT.

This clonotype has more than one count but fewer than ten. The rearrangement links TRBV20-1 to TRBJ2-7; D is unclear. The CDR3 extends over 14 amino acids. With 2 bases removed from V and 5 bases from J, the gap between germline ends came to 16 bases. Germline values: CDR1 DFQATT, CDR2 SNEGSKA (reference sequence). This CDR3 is CSARYRAPADEQYF. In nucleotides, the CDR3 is TGCAGTGCTAGATACCGGGCCCCCGCGGACGAGCAGTACTTC.